This TCR beta chain stems from a study of shared clonotypes between healthy human individuals. General study findings and limits: The study drew on few donors, limiting represented genetic and exposure-history diversity. Between several donors, naive CD4 clonotypes were shared at a level of approximately 5%.

The authors ran the assay at deep level. Clones were read by immunoSEQ multiplex PCR, and TCRdb kept only the in-frame ones, dropping some. The repertoire holds roughly 2.5 million clones, just over 90% seen once, with roughly 0.13% in the top ten. Naive CD45RA+ and memory CD45RA-negative subsets were split from CD4+ cells. Germline assignment: CDR1 MNHNY and CDR2 SVGAGI (reference sequence). The CDR3 consists of 13 residues. Trimming took off 6 bases at V and 3 bases at J, with 11 bases between the two ends. This clone was seen only once. The antigen remains undetermined. The V gene is TRBV6-6, the J gene TRBJ1-2, with unresolved D. Material for sequencing was naive CD4+ T cells sorted from blood. Subset reported: CD45RA+ positively selected. This receptor was identified in a man aged 18 to 29 in good health. The DNA for the CDR3 is TGTGCCAGCAGCCCCGGGCCGGACTATGGCTACACCTTC. It is translated as CASSPGPDYGYTF.